This entry lists 31 T cell receptor beta chains sequenced from one sample in a study of T cells in Graves' hyperthyroidism and ophthalmopathy. Researchers amplified the TCR beta CDR3 regions from RNA transcripts. The TCR CDR3 was amplified in a first-round RT-PCR using the HTBI primer set. One entry per CDR3 protein results from TCRdb running MiXCR on the multiplex PCR reads. Among about 480,000 distinct CDR3 sequences listed, around an eighth were seen once. The sample taken for sequencing was blood. These receptors came from a woman aged 18-30 years with Graves' hyperthyroidism.

The rearrangement joins TRBV19 to TRBJ1-2; possibly TRBD1 for D (6 bases). Germline V lookup: CDR1 LNHDA, CDR2 SQIVND (reference sequence). CDR3 length: 14 amino acids. V was cut by 0 bases and J by 11 bases, with 16 bases left in between. The CDR3 loop is CASSIDVSDRGYTF. As DNA, the CDR3 is TGTGCCAGTAGTATAGATGTTTCGGACAGAGGGTACACCTTC.

V gene TRBV9 combines with J gene TRBJ1-1; the D is unclear. The CDR3 has 14 residues. With 0 bases removed from V and 4 bases from J, the gap between germline ends came to 10 bases. The V gene's germline CDR1 is SGDLS and CDR2 YYNGEE. The CDR3 DNA sequence: TGTGCCAGCAGCGTAGGGGCCTCGGGCACTGAAGCTTTCTTT. It encodes CASSVGASGTEAFF.

The chain employs TRBV30 and TRBJ1-1; TRBD1 is a possible D gene (6 bases). V was shortened by 8 bases and J by 8 bases, with 18 bases between the two germline ends. Per the germline V gene, CDR1 is GTSNPN and CDR2 is SVGIG (reference sequence). This CDR3 contains 12 residues. The CDR3 DNA sequence: TGTGCCAGTAGAGGGGGGCCGGGAGAAGCTTTCTTT. Its protein product is CASRGGPGEAFF.

This clonotype was picked up a small number of times. The DNA for the CDR3 is TGCGCCAGCAGCCCCGGGACAGGGGGGAACACCGGGGAGCTGTTTTTT. The encoded protein is CASSPGTGGNTGELFF. This chain joins TRBV4-1 and TRBJ2-2, with 11 bases fitting TRBD1. CDR3 length: 16 amino acids. Germline trimming cut 4 bases from V and 1 base from J; bases unmatched to any gene: 2. Germline V gene sequence: CDR1 MGHRA, CDR2 YSYEKL.

The V and J genes are TRBV25-1 and TRBJ1-4; D may be TRBD1 (6 bases). V gave up 3 bases and J gave up 1 base, with 12 bases separating them. The germline gives CDR1 MGHDK, CDR2 SYGVNS. The length of the CDR3 is 16 residues. The CDR3 loop reads CASSDLIRGTNEKLFF. CDR3 bases: TGTGCCAGCAGTGACTTAATCAGGGGAACTAATGAAAAACTGTTTTTT. The entire variable domain, with the rest obtained from reference TRBV25-1 and TRBJ1-4, is as follows: EADIYQTPRYLVIGTGKKITLECSQTMGHDKMYWYQQDPGMELHLIHYSYGVNSTEKGDLSSESTVSRIRTEHFPLTLESARPSHTSQYLCASSDLIRGTNEKLFFGSGTQLSVL.

The chain combines TRBV6-5 with TRBJ2-2; 12 nucleotides line up with TRBD2. Germline V gene data show CDR1 as MNHEY and CDR2 as SVGAGI. The length of the CDR3 is 17 residues. The V and J ends lost 0 bases and 6 bases, in that order; junction bases with no gene match: 5. The CDR3 spells CASSYSGGLAGAGELFF. DNA for the CDR3: TGTGCCAGCAGTTACTCAGGGGGACTAGCGGGCGCCGGGGAGCTGTTTTTT.

In its sample, this clonotype was seen many times. The V and J genes are TRBV13 and TRBJ1-1; D perhaps matches TRBD1 (5 bases). This CDR3 is 15 amino acids long. CDR1 and CDR2 from the germline V gene are PRHDT and FYEKMQ (reference sequence). With 1 base removed from V and 1 base from J, the gap between germline ends came to 10 bases. The CDR3 region has the DNA TGTGCCAGCAGCTTAGATCGCGGGACGAACACTGAAGCTTTCTTT. Translated, it gives CASSLDRGTNTEAFF.

This clonotype was detected ten times or more. The V call is TRBV5-6, the J call TRBJ2-5; 11 positions match TRBD2. Germline values: CDR1 SGHDT, CDR2 YYEEEE. The CDR3 has 18 residues. V gave up 4 bases and J gave up 5 bases; unmatched junction bases: 16. The DNA for the CDR3 is TGTGCCAGCAGCGCCCCCGGGACTAGCGGCGGAGCGAGTGAGACCCAGTACTTC. Its translation: CASSAPGTSGGASETQYF.

The chain couples TRBV5-1 to TRBJ1-2; possibly TRBD1 for D (6 bases). The CDR3 is made up of 14 amino acids. CDR1 is SGHRS, CDR2 YFSETQ, per germline. V was shortened by 3 bases and J by 2 bases, with 11 bases between the two germline ends. The CDR3 spells CASSSHTGNYGYTF. CDR3 nucleotides: TGCGCCAGCAGCTCCCATACAGGGAACTATGGCTACACCTTC.

The gene calls are TRBV5-5 and TRBJ2-3; no firm D call. Germline assignment: CDR1 SGHKS and CDR2 YYEKEE (reference sequence). The CDR3 has 14 amino acids. The V and J ends lost 3 bases and 2 bases respectively, with 10 bases between them. CDR3 sequence: CASSSGPFTDTQYF. Here the CDR3 DNA reads TGTGCCAGCAGCTCTGGACCCTTCACAGATACGCAGTATTTT.

The chain carries TRBV5-1 and TRBJ1-6, with 7 bases identical to TRBD1. Germline V CDR1 and CDR2: SGHRS, YFSETQ. Unmatched junction bases numbered 5, after V lost 0 bases and J lost 8 bases. The CDR3 runs 15 residues. The CDR3 region has the DNA TGCGCCAGCAGCTTGGAGGGGACAGCGGATTCACCCCTCCACTTT. Residues: CASSLEGTADSPLHF. Filled out from reference TRBV5-1 and TRBJ1-6, the complete variable domain reads KAGVTQTPRYLIKTRGQQVTLSCSPISGHRSVSWYQQTPGQGLQFLFEYFSETQRNKGNFPGRFSGRQFSNSRSEMNVSTLELGDSALYLCASSLEGTADSPLHFGNGTRLTVT.

This clonotype was seen a few times. The chain links TRBV24-1 to TRBJ1-5; D gene uncertain. Per the germline V gene, CDR1 is KGHDR and CDR2 is SFDVKD. This CDR3 has 13 residues. V lost 5 bases and J 2 bases, leaving 6 bases between the germline ends. Written as DNA, the CDR3 is TGTGCCACCAGTGTAACAGGCAATCAGCCCCAGCATTTT. Its protein product is CATSVTGNQPQHF.

This clonotype occurred many times. V usage is TRBV11-2 and J usage is TRBJ1-1, with D possibly matching TRBD1 (5 bases). Trimming pared 5 bases from V and 7 bases from J, leaving 14 bases between. The germline V gene encodes CDR1 SGHAT and CDR2 FQNNGV. This CDR3 is built from 13 residues. The CDR3 coding sequence is TGTGCCAGCAGCCCACTGATGGGACTTGAAGCTTTCTTT. Protein product: CASSPLMGLEAFF. Full variable domain (outside the CDR3, taken from reference TRBV11-2 and TRBJ1-1): EAGVAQSPRYKIIEKRQSVAFWCNPISGHATLYWYQQILGQGPKLLIQFQNNGVVDDSQLPKDRFSAERLKGVDSTLKIQPAKLEDSAVYLCASSPLMGLEAFFGQGTRLTVV.

The chain couples TRBV25-1 to TRBJ2-7, with a possible D match to TRBD2 (7 bases). Germline V CDR1 and CDR2: MGHDK, SYGVNS. The V end lost 8 bases, the J end lost 4 bases, and 18 bases lay between the germline ends. This CDR3 comprises 14 residues. This chain's CDR3 is CASRGEGGGYEQYF. In DNA, the CDR3 is TGTGCCAGCCGAGGTGAGGGAGGGGGGTACGAGCAGTACTTC.

This clonotype occurred many times. The chain joins TRBV24-1 to TRBJ2-5, with 9 bases fitting TRBD1. Trimming at V came to 5 bases and at J to 5 bases, leaving 11 bases not matched to a gene. The germline V gene encodes CDR1 KGHDR and CDR2 SFDVKD. The CDR3 is made up of 16 amino acids. The CDR3 loop is CATSGVGTGRRETQYF. In DNA form, the CDR3 reads TGTGCCACCAGTGGCGTGGGGACAGGGAGGCGGGAGACCCAGTACTTC.

This clonotype was seen many times. The chain combines TRBV11-2 with TRBJ2-1; 12 bases map to TRBD2. CDR1 and CDR2 (germline): SGHAT, FQNNGV. The CDR3 consists of 16 residues. With V trimmed by 4 bases and J by 7 bases, 8 bases remained unmatched. CDR3 sequence (DNA): TGTGCCAGCAGCTCGCCGACTAGCGGGAGAGGGAATGAGCAGTTCTTC. Translation: CASSSPTSGRGNEQFF.

A note on this clonotype: A single base separates this from a much larger clone, so it may be a read error. This sequence joins TRBV12-3 or TRBV12-4 and TRBJ2-1, with D possibly matching TRBD2 (6 bases). CDR3 length equals 12 residues. The V and J ends lost 5 bases and 13 bases respectively, with 15 bases between them. The CDR3 region is CASSPGSAGQFF. CDR3 in DNA: TGTGCCAGCAGTCCTGGCTCGGCGGGACAGTTCTTC.

The chain carries TRBV11-1 and TRBJ2-5; TRBD1 agrees at 12 bases. The CDR3 totals 15 residues. V shed 4 bases and J 5 bases; nucleotides not matched to a gene: 5. The germline V gene encodes CDR1 SGHAT and CDR2 FQDESV (reference sequence). The CDR3 DNA reads as TGTGCCAGCAGCTGGGACAGGGGGCGCGCTGAGACCCAGTACTTC. Protein product: CASSWDRGRAETQYF.

Ten or more counts support this clonotype. The chain couples TRBV19 to TRBJ1-1; D unclear. V gave up 5 bases and J gave up 0 bases, with 13 bases separating them. Germline V gene data show CDR1 as LNHDA and CDR2 as SQIVND (reference sequence). The CDR3 totals 15 residues. The CDR3 loop is CASSEIDLMNTEAFF. The DNA for the CDR3 is TGTGCCAGTAGTGAGATAGATCTAATGAACACTGAAGCTTTCTTT.

This clonotype was seen ten or more times. The chain is built from TRBV13 and TRBJ2-1; D remains ambiguous. Germline values: CDR1 PRHDT, CDR2 FYEKMQ (reference sequence). Trimming pared 3 bases from V and 3 bases from J, leaving 9 bases between. CDR3 length equals 14 residues. The CDR3 bases are TGTGCCAGCAGCTTTTCGGTATACTACAATGAGCAGTTCTTC. This gives the protein CASSFSVYYNEQFF.

This clonotype was found many times. The gene calls are TRBV7-8 and TRBJ1-4; the D gene is possibly TRBD1 (6 bases). CDR3 length equals 15 residues. The germline gives CDR1 SGHVS, CDR2 FQNEAQ. Trimming removed 4 bases at V and 5 bases at J, with 14 bases between. The CDR3 DNA sequence: TGTGCCAGCAGCTCAACCGGGACACAGAATGAAAAACTGTTTTTT. Translated: CASSSTGTQNEKLFF. Together with reference TRBV7-8 and TRBJ1-4, the CDR3 gives the full variable domain: GAGVSQSPRYKVAKRGQDVALRCDPISGHVSLFWYQQALGQGPEFLTYFQNEAQLDKSGLPSDRFFAERPEGSVSTLKIQRTQQEDSAVYLCASSSTGTQNEKLFFGSGTQLSVL.

Only one count was recorded for this clonotype. A junction boundary mismatches the germline segment, possibly from a read error. DNA of the CDR3: TGCGTCAGCAGCTTAGGGACTAGCGGGAGCGAGACCCAGTACTTC. As protein: CVSSLGTSGSETQYF. The V gene is TRBV7-3, the J gene TRBJ2-5; 14 bases are a match to TRBD2. The CDR3 spans 15 residues. CDR1 is SGHTA, CDR2 FQGTGA, per germline.

This clonotype was observed a few times. The chain uses TRBV6-1 and TRBJ2-1, with 9 bases lining up with TRBD1. V was clipped by 7 bases and J by 6 bases; unmatched bases: 7. This CDR3 spans 14 amino acids. CDR1 is MNHNS and CDR2 is SASEGT in the germline V gene. This CDR3 reads CASNRDRDLNEQFF. CDR3 DNA: TGTGCCAGCAATCGGGACAGGGATCTCAATGAGCAGTTCTTC.

This clonotype has only a few counts. One end of the junction does not line up with germline, which may come from a read error. The chain joins TRBV12-3 or TRBV12-4 to TRBJ2-2; 7 positions agree with TRBD1. The CDR3 is 15 amino acids. CDR3 bases: TGTGCCAGCAGCCAGGGGGAGAGTCGGTCCGGGGAGCCGTTTTTT. It translates to CASSQGESRSGEPFF.

This clonotype showed up just a few times. The rearrangement joins TRBV9 to TRBJ1-1; the match to TRBD1 covers 8 bases. The V and J ends lost 5 bases and 1 base, in that order; junction bases with no gene match: 4. This CDR3 has 14 residues. Germline V gives CDR1 SGDLS, CDR2 YYNGEE. CDR3 sequence (DNA): TGTGCCAGCAGGGCAGGGGGCCGGAACACTGAAGCTTTCTTT. Translation: CASRAGGRNTEAFF.

This chain joins TRBV7-3 and TRBJ2-3; D ambiguous. The germline gives CDR1 SGHTA, CDR2 FQGTGA. V was pared by 0 bases and J by 1 base, with 11 bases between. The CDR3 covers 16 residues. The CDR3 sequence: CASSLTVTGGTDTQYF. The CDR3 nucleotides read TGTGCCAGCAGCTTAACGGTCACGGGCGGCACAGATACGCAGTATTTT.

This clonotype was detected only a few times. At one boundary the junction diverges from the germline segment, which might be a read error. The J gene is TRBJ1-3, the V gene TRBV7-9; D is unresolved. The CDR3 covers 12 residues. CDR1 is SEHNR and CDR2 is FQNEAQ in the germline V gene (reference sequence). Here the CDR3 DNA reads TGTGCCAGCGTTTGGACTGGAAACACCACATATTTT. Translated: CASVWTGNTTYF.

This clonotype was found many times. The chain recombines TRBV2 with TRBJ2-4, with D perhaps being TRBD1 or TRBD2 (6 bases each). The CDR3 loop spans 16 amino acids. V dropped 6 bases and J dropped 0 bases, with 15 bases sitting between them. CDR1 is SNHLY, CDR2 FYNNEI, per germline. This CDR3 reads CASSLSGAIAKNIQYF. CDR3 coding DNA: TGTGCCAGCAGCCTCTCGGGGGCAATAGCCAAAAACATTCAGTACTTC.

This clonotype was seen ten or more times. This chain joins TRBV2 and TRBJ2-7, with a tentative D call TRBD1 (6 bases). Trimming removed 3 bases from V and 3 bases from J, with 15 bases in between. This CDR3 region has 15 residues. The V gene's germline CDR1 is SNHLY and CDR2 FYNNEI. The CDR3: CASSDGQGIYYEQYV. DNA of the CDR3: TGTGCCAGCAGTGACGGGCAGGGGATTTACTACGAGCAGTACGTC.

This clonotype has at least ten counts. The chain is built from TRBV27 and TRBJ2-1; 12 positions agree with TRBD2. Losses at the gene ends were 5 bases for V and 4 bases for J; bases not matched to a gene: 6. Germline-derived CDR1 and CDR2 are MNHEY and SMNVEV (reference sequence). This CDR3 comprises 16 residues. The CDR3 loop reads CASSGLAGPDYNEQFF. For the CDR3, the DNA is TGTGCCAGCAGTGGACTAGCGGGACCAGATTACAATGAGCAGTTCTTC.

As regards this clonotype: Being one base from a much bigger clone, this may be a read error. This CDR3 reads CASRSGQGVQNQPQYF. The CDR3, as DNA: TGTGCCAGTAGGAGTGGACAGGGGGTACAGAATCAGCCCCAGTATTTT. V is TRBV19 and J is TRBJ1-5, with TRBD1 matching over 10 bases. The DNA end favors TRBJ2-3, so the J call may be wrong. Germline V gene data show CDR1 as LNHDA and CDR2 as SQIVND (reference sequence). This CDR3 is built from 16 residues.